A single TCR delta chain is shown here with its context. This entry belongs to a study of gamma-delta T cells after stem cell transplantation. The length of the CDR3 is 19 residues. The V segment lost 3 bases and the J segment 4 bases; nucleotides outside the gene matches: 21. Germline CDR1 is GEAIGNYY and CDR2 is EKD. TCRdb re-processed the RT-PCR reads using CATT. The sample lists roughly 5,400 delta-chain clones, 8.5% to 10% occurring once. Sequencing was done on a sample of gamma-delta T cells. This chain uses TRDV2 with TRDJ1; 8 bases align to TRDD3. The clonotype originates from a human donor. It is not recorded whose cells these are; they may come from a transplant donor. The CDR3 protein is CACDPRRRTTGGPIDKLIF. CDR3 nucleotides: TGTGCCTGTGACCCTCGACGGAGGACTACTGGGGGTCCCATCGATAAACTCATCTTT.